This T cell receptor (beta chain) came from a study of cytomegalovirus exposure and HLA in healthy donors (dated by TCRdb to the late 2010s). Some background on the complete study: In an earlier analysis of 450 to 750 of the donors, 276 Gb of sequence data and roughly 100 million unique TCR beta sequences from 180 million or so T cells were reported. An early release covering roughly 600 HLA-typed donors comprised about 310 gigabases of sequencing data and around 86 million unique TCR sequences. Among the roughly 400 genotyped donors, around 79% belonged to the genetic ancestry cluster associated with self-reported Caucasian donors. The study aimed to test whether signatures of past pathogen exposure could be identified by cataloging public T cell receptors. The study used immunosequencing to profile the T cell repertoires of 600 to 850 subjects and linked those repertoires to cytomegalovirus serostatus. Besides the first cohort of roughly 660 subjects, a separate validation cohort made up of roughly 120 different subjects was used. To predict cytomegalovirus infection status, the study combined high-throughput TCR immunosequencing, statistical association of individual TCRs with disease status, and machine learning. A later analysis re-analyzed previously published TCR beta repertoires from about 730 donors and added high-resolution HLA genotyping to study TCR occurrence patterns. The later analysis used no new phenotypic data to find candidate immune exposures, relying instead on TCR beta sequences and their occurrence across donors. An earlier analysis of around 540 of the donors applied high-throughput TCR beta sequencing to assess whether each TCR beta V gene segment acted as functional or pseudogenic. Donor age, sex, ethnicity and CMV serostatus were collected together with the repertoire data. Genome-wide SNP genotypes for about three fifths of the roughly 670 donors were used in a later genetic analysis, which treated that subset as a discovery cohort. Every discovery cohort repertoire had been produced on one sequencing platform. HLA typing covered class I and class II loci at four-digit resolution. The number of typed donors differed by locus: about 629-640 for A, B, C, DRB1 and DQB1; approximately 530 for DQA1; 600 to 610 for DPA1; and some 430 for DPB1. Four or five DR-DQ haplotypes were handled as single units for association and clustering because linkage in the cohort was strong. Among over 350 genotyped donors of the cohort, an average of roughly 240,000 unique TCR beta nucleotide sequences were sequenced per donor, roughly 20% of them non-productive.

V is shortened by 0 bases, J by 0 bases, and the region joining them spans 9 bases. Via the germline V gene, CDR1 is SGHAT and CDR2 FQNNGV. Taken from cysteine to phenylalanine, the CDR3 has 15 residues. Solely the CDR3 DNA is kept, with 45 bases framed from the first base. Overall results and qualifications from the work: CMV serostatus was the only immune exposure information available for the cohort. The 87-base-pair reads could not distinguish some IMGT-functional V segments, including TRBV6-2 and TRBV6-3, so those segments were excluded. Because HLA typing was unavailable for some donors at each locus, only the typed subset was used in association tests. Strong co-occurrence of HLA alleles, especially DR and DQ, made assigning TCR associations to individual alleles difficult. The authors suggested that the approach could potentially be extended to other disease states and immunological phenotypes. A cluster of highly shared sequence variants was judged likely to be a technical artifact of the sequencing pipeline. The study gave a list of about 160 TCR beta chains associated with cytomegalovirus. The presence/absence analyses assumed that sequencing depth was roughly uniform across donors, and that assumption may not be true. In a later genetic analysis, a missense DCLRE1C variant was associated with V-gene and J-gene trimming of TCR beta chains, and the association was replicated in an independent cohort. Only TCR beta chains were sequenced in this cohort, and the absence of alpha or paired-chain data limited detectable features. In a later analysis, the rate of TCR association differed among HLA loci, with DRB1 alleles having the most associated TCRs and HLA-C alleles having the fewest. Cytomegalovirus status was reported to be diagnosed by the classifier with high specificity and sensitivity in both the original and validation cohorts. Compared with equally common non-associated chains, HLA-associated TCR beta chains in a later analysis were more clonally expanded and had lower generation probabilities. Compared with the 666-donor mean, donors in an Asian-associated ancestry cluster had fewer N-insertions in productive TCRs, according to a later genetic analysis. Correlated functional status among segregating V segments might reflect linkage disequilibrium, but an unknown experimental factor could not be ruled out. Three of the identified cytomegalovirus-associated TCR beta chains were confirmed in vitro to be specific for cytomegalovirus antigens. An earlier analysis of around 540 of the donors showed that most TCR beta V segments appeared in productive rearrangements either about 90% or about 30% of the time, which broadly matched IMGT annotations. Over 15 rarely observed V segments, including chromosome 9 orphons, were excluded from the earlier analysis of some 590 of the donors because counts were too low. A later analysis associated some 17,000 TCR beta sequences with specific HLA alleles at a false discovery rate of 0.05. A later analysis reported that several top co-occurrence clusters appeared linked to parvovirus B19, influenza, CMV and Epstein-Barr virus. A later analysis found that most CMV-associated TCR beta chains appeared HLA-restricted, with HLA associations seemingly driven largely by CMV exposure. A further reported finding was that TCR beta sequences accurately predicted the HLA-A and HLA-B alleles for most subjects in the first cohort. Across donors, most TCR sequences were observed very rarely, whereas some public TCRs were present in many individuals.

The cohort consisted of 666 healthy bone marrow donors. All cohort members were sampled while nominally healthy, although unrecorded immune exposures were likely present. The donor was CMV seronegative and belonged to the group of 320 or so seronegative cohort members. A peripheral blood sample was collected from each donor, and TCR beta sequencing was performed on peripheral blood mononuclear cells. The Qiagen DNeasy Blood Extraction Kit was used to extract genomic DNA from the blood cell samples. Details on this clone: Its antigen is still unknown. Base qualities are not recorded, but no much larger clone differs from it by a single base.

The library was built by means of the immunoSEQ multiplex PCR assay. The multiplex PCR relied on a mix of 60 forward primers for TCR Vbeta segments and 13 reverse primers for TCR Jbeta segments. The CDR3 region of rearranged TCR beta genes was amplified from genomic DNA by a multiplex PCR assay. On the Illumina HiSeq System, the amplified TCR beta libraries were sequenced as 87-base-pair reads. The original methods were these. In a later analysis, tens of millions of unique TCR beta chains were counted across the approximately 640 repertoires, and roughly 11 million of these chains were shared by at least two donors. To remove PCR and sequencing errors, raw reads were error-corrected and collapsed into unique sequences using a nearest-neighbor algorithm that merged closely related sequences. CDR3 sequences were aligned to IMGT reference sequences to assign V, D and J gene segments. For a sequence to be retained, a match of at least six nucleotides to both a V gene segment and a J gene segment was required. Rearrangements were called productive when the CDR3 lacked stop codons and stayed in frame with V and J; all others were non-productive. Following IMGT convention, CDR3 was defined as the stretch from the second conserved V-encoded cysteine up to the conserved J-encoded phenylalanine. The earlier analysis of a few hundred of the donors excluded any sequence lacking an unambiguous match to a single V gene segment. In an earlier analysis of more than 500 of the donors, a V segment was called functional when productive rearrangements were above 56.7%, and segregating when the standard deviation between donors exceeded 5%. A statistical classification framework was built for diagnosing cytomegalovirus status from the catalog of TCR beta chain sequences. V and J gene assignment, in a later analysis, came from comparing TCR nucleotide sequences with IMGT/GENE-DB human TR gene sequences. The TCRdist pipeline was used in a later analysis to assign CDR3 sequences and most-parsimonious VDJ recombination scenarios. In a later analysis, each TCR beta chain was defined by its CDR3 amino acid sequence together with its V-gene family, and reads without a unique V-gene family were excluded. As a way to deal with suspected cross-contamination and a sequencing artifact, a later analysis dropped 450 to 600 nucleotide sequences that were highly shared and had low generation probability. In a later analysis, a clonal expansion index was calculated for each public chain from normalized within-repertoire ranks of inferred template counts. In a later analysis, generation probabilities were computed with a VDJ recombination model fitted to out-of-frame rearrangements, and the resulting probabilities were checked against IGoR. In a later analysis, TCR-TCR, TCR-HLA and TCR-CMV co-occurrence was scored with hypergeometric tests, and a repertoire-size bias correction was applied to TCR pairs. A later analysis estimated false discovery rates by permuting HLA or CMV assignments 20 times. In a later analysis, co-occurring TCRs were grouped with DBSCAN, and TCRdist sequence similarity was added when clustering was performed within HLA-allele-positive subsets. For co-occurrence clustering, repertoires with fewer than 30,000 or more than 120,000 public chains were excluded, along with four or five repertoires with anomalous nucleotide sharing. Drawn from immuneACCESS, this table holds only the in-frame rearrangements with V and J called that TCRdb kept. Clones are partly lost; checked studies trace under half to an unresolved V gene and leave the rest unexplained. The D gene and trimming were derived from the DNA, and the V and J assignments and clone size from that table. For this sample there are some 200,000 clones; over 75% appear just once. The ten largest clones represent 3.8% of the sample.

This sequence uses TRBV11-2 and TRBJ2-7; the D segment could be TRBD1, given 5 matching bases. The sequenced material came from PBMCs. The origin of this receptor is a man aged 50-60 years in good health and CMV-seronegative. The nucleotide sequence is given as TGTGCCAGCAGCTTAGAATGGGGCAGCTCCTACGAGCAGTACTTC. This encodes CASSLEWGSSYEQYF.